The next 7 T cell receptor beta chains were all read from a single sample in a study of blood T cell repertoires in COVID-19. Measured with immunoSEQ multiplex PCR; TCRdb has only the in-frame clones, and not every one. The data show 25,000 to 30,000 clones, 80% to 90% seen once. The sample taken for sequencing was peripheral blood. The receptor source for this set is a human donor in a cohort sampled during active COVID-19.

V usage is TRBV12-5 and J usage is TRBJ2-3, with 9 bases lining up with TRBD1. Per germline, CDR1 LGHNT and CDR2 FRNRAP. Unmatched junction bases numbered 4, after V lost 1 base and J lost 2 bases. This CDR3 contains 16 residues. This CDR3 reads CASGLGQGGTTDTQYF. CDR3 nucleotides: TGTGCTAGTGGTTTGGGACAGGGGGGTACCACAGATACGCAGTATTTT. The full variable domain, completed using reference TRBV12-5 and TRBJ2-3, is DARVTQTPRHKVTEMGQEVTMRCQPILGHNTVFWYRQTMMQGLELLAYFRNRAPLDDSGMPKDRFSAEMPDATLATLKIQPSEPRDSAVYFCASGLGQGGTTDTQYFGPGTRLTVL.

V gene TRBV7-9 combines with J gene TRBJ2-1; 10 bases match TRBD2. CDR3 length equals 16 residues. Germline V gives CDR1 SEHNR, CDR2 FQNEAQ (reference sequence). The junction had 9 bases not matched to a gene; V was cut back by 5 bases and J by 5 bases. The CDR3 loop reads CASSQLGLARHNEQFF. CDR3 DNA: TGTGCCAGCAGCCAATTGGGACTAGCGAGACACAATGAGCAGTTCTTC.

The rearrangement joins TRBV7-7 to TRBJ2-2; D unclear. The V gene lost 1 base and the J gene lost 0 bases, with 12 bases spanning the gap. CDR1 SSHAT and CDR2 FNYEAQ come from the germline V gene (reference sequence). This CDR3 spans 17 amino acids. The CDR3 nucleotides read TGTGCCAGCAGCTTAGGCCCGACTGCTGCGAACACCGGGGAGCTGTTTTTT. Translating gives CASSLGPTAANTGELFF.

The chain carries TRBV18 and TRBJ1-2; the match to TRBD1 covers 7 bases. Germline V lookup: CDR1 KGHSH, CDR2 LQKENI. Trimming at V came to 3 bases and at J to 2 bases, leaving 6 bases not matched to a gene. The CDR3 is 15 amino acids. The DNA for the CDR3 is TGTGCCAGCTCACCGGACAGGCAGAGCAACTATGGCTACACCTTC. This encodes CASSPDRQSNYGYTF.

The V gene is TRBV6-5, the J gene TRBJ1-2; no clear D gene. Germline V gene lookup returns CDR1 MNHEY and CDR2 SVGAGI. This CDR3 comprises 11 residues. Between the trimmed V and J ends, which lost 6 bases and 7 bases, there was a span of 9 bases. This CDR3 is CASRSLRGYTF. For the CDR3, the DNA is TGTGCCAGCAGGTCCCTTCGTGGCTACACCTTC.

This chain links TRBV25-1 with TRBJ1-2; TRBD1 matches at 9 bases. V shed 6 bases, J shed 7 bases, and the junction held 9 bases outside the gene matches. The CDR3 consists of 14 residues. CDR1 MGHDK and CDR2 SYGVNS come from the germline V gene. In DNA, the CDR3 is TGTGCCAGCAGGACCGGGACAGGGATCCGTGGCTACACCTTC. This gives the protein CASRTGTGIRGYTF.

The rearrangement links TRBV10-1 to TRBJ2-2; TRBD2 is a possible D gene (5 bases). The V end lost 0 bases, the J end lost 8 bases, and 10 bases lay between the germline ends. This CDR3 region has 14 residues. Germline V gene data show CDR1 as WNHNN and CDR2 as SYGVQD (reference sequence). CDR3 DNA sequence: TGCGCCAGCAGTGAGTCGAAATTAGCGGGGGAGCTGTTTTTT. The encoded protein is CASSESKLAGELFF.